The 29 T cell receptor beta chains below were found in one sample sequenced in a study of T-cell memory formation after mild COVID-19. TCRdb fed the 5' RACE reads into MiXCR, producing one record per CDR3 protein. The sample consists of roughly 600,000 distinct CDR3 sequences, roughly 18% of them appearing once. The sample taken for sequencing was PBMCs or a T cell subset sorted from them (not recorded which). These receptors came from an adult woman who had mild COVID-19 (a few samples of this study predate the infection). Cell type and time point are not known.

CDR3 sequence (DNA): TGTGCCAGCAGCCAAGCAGCTGGGTCCGGCGCTGAAGCTTTCTTT. This gives the protein CASSQAAGSGAEAFF. This rearrangement joins TRBV3-1 to TRBJ1-1; D remains ambiguous. The CDR3 runs 15 residues. Germline lookup yields CDR1 LGHDT and CDR2 YNNKEL (reference sequence). V lost 1 base to trimming and J lost 6 bases, with 15 bases between them.

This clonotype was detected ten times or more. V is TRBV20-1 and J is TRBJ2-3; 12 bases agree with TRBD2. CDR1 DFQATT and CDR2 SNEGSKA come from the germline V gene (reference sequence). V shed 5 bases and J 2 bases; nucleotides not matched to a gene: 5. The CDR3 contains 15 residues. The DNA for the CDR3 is TGCAGTGCTTCTAGCGGGGGGGACACCACAGATACGCAGTATTTT. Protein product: CSASSGGDTTDTQYF.

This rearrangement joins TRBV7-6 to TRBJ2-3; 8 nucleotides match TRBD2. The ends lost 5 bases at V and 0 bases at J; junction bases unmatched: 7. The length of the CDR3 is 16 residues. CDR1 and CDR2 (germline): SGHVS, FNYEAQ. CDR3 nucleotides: TGTGCCAGCAGCGCTGTAGCGGGGCTGAGCACAGATACGCAGTATTTT. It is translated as CASSAVAGLSTDTQYF.

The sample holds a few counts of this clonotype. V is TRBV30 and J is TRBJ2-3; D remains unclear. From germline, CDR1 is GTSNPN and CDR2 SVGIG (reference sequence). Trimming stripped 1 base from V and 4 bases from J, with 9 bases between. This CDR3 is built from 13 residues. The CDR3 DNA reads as TGTGCCTGGAGTGGTCCAGGTTCAGATACGCAGTATTTT. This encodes CAWSGPGSDTQYF.

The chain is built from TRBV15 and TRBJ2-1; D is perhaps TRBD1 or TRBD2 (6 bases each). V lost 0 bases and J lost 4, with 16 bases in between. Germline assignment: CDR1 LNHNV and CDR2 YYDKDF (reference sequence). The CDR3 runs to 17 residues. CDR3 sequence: CATSRDRGVKGYNEQFF. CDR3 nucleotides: TGTGCCACCAGCAGAGATAGGGGGGTTAAGGGTTACAATGAGCAGTTCTTC.

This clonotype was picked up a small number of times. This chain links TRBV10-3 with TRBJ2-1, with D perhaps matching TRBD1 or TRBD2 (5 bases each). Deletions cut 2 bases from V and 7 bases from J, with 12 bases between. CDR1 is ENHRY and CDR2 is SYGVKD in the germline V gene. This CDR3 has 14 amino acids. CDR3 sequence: CAISETGWGNEQFF. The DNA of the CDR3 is TGTGCCATCAGTGAGACGGGATGGGGGAATGAGCAGTTCTTC.

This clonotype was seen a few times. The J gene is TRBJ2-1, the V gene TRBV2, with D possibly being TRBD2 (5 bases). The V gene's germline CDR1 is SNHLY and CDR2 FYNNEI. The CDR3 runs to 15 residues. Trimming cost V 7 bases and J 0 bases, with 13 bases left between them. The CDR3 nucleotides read TGTGCCAGCACCCGGGGAGCGGCCTCCTACAATGAGCAGTTCTTC. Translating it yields CASTRGAASYNEQFF.

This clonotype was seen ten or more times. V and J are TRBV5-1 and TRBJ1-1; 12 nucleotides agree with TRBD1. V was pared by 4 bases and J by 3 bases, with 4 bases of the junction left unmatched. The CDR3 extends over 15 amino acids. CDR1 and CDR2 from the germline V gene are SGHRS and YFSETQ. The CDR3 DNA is TGCGCCAGCAGCCTCCGGGACAGGGGGCACACTGAAGCTTTCTTT. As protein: CASSLRDRGHTEAFF.

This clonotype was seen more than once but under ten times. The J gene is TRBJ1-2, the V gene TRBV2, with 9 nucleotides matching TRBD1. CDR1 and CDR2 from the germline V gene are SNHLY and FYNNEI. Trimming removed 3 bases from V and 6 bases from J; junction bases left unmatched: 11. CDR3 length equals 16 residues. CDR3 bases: TGTGCCAGCAGTGATGCCAAGGGACAGGGAATGGATGGCTACACCTTC. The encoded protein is CASSDAKGQGMDGYTF.

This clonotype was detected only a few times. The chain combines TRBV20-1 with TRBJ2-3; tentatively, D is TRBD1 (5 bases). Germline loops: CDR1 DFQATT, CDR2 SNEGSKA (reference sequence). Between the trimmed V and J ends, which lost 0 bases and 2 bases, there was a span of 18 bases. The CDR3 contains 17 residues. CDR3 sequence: CSARDREGGHPTDTQYF. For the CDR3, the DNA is TGCAGTGCTAGAGATAGGGAAGGCGGACACCCCACAGATACGCAGTATTTT.

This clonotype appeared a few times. CDR3: CASSYDGIPYEQYF. The CDR3 bases are TGTGCCAGCAGTTACGACGGTATCCCCTACGAGCAGTACTTC. The rearrangement uses TRBV6-2 or TRBV6-3 and TRBJ2-7, with no clear D. The germline CDR1 and CDR2 sequences are MNHEY and SVGEGT. V gave up 2 bases and J gave up 2 bases, with 10 bases separating them. The CDR3 runs to 14 residues.

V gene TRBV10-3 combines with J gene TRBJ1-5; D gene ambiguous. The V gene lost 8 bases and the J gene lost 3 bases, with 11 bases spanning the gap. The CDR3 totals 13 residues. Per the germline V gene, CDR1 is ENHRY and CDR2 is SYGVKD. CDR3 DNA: TGTGCCATCGCAATTAGTCTCAATCAGCCCCAGCATTTT. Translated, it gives CAIAISLNQPQHF.

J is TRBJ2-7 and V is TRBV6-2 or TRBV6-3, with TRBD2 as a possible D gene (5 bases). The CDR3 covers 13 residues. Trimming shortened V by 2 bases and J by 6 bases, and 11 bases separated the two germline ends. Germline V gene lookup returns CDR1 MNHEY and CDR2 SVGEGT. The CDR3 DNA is TGTGCCAGCAGTTACGGTCTAGAGGGCGAGCAGTACGTC. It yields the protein CASSYGLEGEQYV.

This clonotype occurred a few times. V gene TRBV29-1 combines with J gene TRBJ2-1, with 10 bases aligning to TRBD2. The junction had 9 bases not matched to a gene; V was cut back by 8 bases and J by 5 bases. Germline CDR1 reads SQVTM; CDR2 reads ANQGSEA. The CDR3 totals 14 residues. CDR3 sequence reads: CSPSSGGLDNEQFF. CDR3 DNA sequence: TGCAGCCCCTCTAGCGGGGGCCTGGACAATGAGCAGTTCTTC.

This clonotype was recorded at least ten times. CDR3 nucleotide sequence: TGTGCCAGCAGCGAGGGGCAGGGGGCCGCAGAGACCCAGTACTTC. Its translation is CASSEGQGAAETQYF. The V gene is TRBV5-5, the J gene TRBJ2-5; 8 positions agree with TRBD1. CDR1 SGHKS and CDR2 YYEKEE come from the germline V gene (reference sequence). J was trimmed by 4 bases and V by 4 bases; bases with no gene match: 9. CDR3 size: 15 residues.

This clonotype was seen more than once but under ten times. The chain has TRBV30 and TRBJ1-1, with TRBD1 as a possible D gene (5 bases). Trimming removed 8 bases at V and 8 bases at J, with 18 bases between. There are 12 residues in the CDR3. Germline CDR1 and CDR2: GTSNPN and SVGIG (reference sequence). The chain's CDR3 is CARVLGGSEAFF. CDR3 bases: TGTGCCCGCGTCCTGGGGGGTTCAGAAGCTTTCTTT.

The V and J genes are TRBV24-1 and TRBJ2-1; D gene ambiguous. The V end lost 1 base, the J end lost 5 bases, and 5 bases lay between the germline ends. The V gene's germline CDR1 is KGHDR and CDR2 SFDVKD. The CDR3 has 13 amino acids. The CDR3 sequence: CATSDFRNNEQFF. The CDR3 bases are TGTGCCACCAGTGATTTTAGAAACAATGAGCAGTTCTTC.

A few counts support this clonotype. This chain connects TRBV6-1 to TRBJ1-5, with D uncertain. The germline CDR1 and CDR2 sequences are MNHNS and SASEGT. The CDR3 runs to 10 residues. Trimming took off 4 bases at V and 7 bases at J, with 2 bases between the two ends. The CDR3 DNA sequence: TGTGCCAGCAGTGCCCAGCCCCAGCATTTT. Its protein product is CASSAQPQHF.

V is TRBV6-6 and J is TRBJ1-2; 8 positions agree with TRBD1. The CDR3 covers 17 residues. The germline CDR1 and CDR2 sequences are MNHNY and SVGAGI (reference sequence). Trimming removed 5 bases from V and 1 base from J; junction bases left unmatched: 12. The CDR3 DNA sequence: TGTGCCAGCAGTCACGGACAGGGTCTCATCATTAACTATGGCTACACCTTC. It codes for CASSHGQGLIINYGYTF.

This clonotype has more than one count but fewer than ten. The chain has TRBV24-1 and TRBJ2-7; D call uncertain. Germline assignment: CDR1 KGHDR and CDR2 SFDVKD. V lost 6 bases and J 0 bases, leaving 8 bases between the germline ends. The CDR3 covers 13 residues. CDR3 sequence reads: CATSRASSYEQYF. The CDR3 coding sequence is TGTGCCACCAGTCGGGCCAGCTCCTACGAGCAGTACTTC.

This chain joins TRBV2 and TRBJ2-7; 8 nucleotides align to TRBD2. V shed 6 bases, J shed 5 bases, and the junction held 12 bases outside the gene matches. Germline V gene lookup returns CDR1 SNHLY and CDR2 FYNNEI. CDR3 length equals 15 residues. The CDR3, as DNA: TGTGCCAGCAGCGACGGACTAGCAACCCACCACGAGCAGTACTTC. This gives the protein CASSDGLATHHEQYF.

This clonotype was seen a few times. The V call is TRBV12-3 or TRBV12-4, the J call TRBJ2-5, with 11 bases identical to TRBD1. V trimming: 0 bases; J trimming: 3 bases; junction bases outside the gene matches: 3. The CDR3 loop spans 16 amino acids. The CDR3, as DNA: TGTGCCAGCAGTTTAGCGGGGACAGGGGGAAAAGAGACCCAGTACTTC. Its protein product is CASSLAGTGGKETQYF.

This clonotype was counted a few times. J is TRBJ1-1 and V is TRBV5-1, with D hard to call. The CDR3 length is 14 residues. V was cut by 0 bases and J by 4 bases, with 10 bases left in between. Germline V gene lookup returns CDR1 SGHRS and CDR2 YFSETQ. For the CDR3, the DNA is TGCGCCAGCAGCTTGGATGATACCTTCACTGAAGCTTTCTTT. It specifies CASSLDDTFTEAFF.

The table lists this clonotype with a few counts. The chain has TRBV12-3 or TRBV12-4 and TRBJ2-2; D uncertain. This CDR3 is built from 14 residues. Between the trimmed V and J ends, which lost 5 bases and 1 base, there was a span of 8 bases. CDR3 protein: CASSVQWNTGELFF. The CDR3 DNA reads TGTGCCAGCAGTGTACAGTGGAACACCGGGGAGCTGTTTTTT.

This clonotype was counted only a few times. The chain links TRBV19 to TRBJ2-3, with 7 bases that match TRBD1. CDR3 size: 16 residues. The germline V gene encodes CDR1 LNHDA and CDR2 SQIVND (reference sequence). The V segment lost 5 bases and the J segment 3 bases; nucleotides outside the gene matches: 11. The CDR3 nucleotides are TGTGCCAGTAGTCCTCGACAGGGCTGGGTTACAGATACGCAGTATTTT. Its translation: CASSPRQGWVTDTQYF.

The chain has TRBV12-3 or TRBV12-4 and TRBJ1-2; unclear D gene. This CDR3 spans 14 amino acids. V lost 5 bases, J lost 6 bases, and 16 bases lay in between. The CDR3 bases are TGTGCCAGCAGTGGGCCAGGCGGAATACATGGCTACACCTTC. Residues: CASSGPGGIHGYTF.

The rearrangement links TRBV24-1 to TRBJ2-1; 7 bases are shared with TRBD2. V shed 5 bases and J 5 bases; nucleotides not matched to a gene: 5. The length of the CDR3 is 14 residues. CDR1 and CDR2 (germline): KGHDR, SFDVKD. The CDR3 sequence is CATSGSGADNEQFF. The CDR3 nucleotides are TGTGCCACCAGTGGAAGCGGGGCCGACAATGAGCAGTTCTTC.

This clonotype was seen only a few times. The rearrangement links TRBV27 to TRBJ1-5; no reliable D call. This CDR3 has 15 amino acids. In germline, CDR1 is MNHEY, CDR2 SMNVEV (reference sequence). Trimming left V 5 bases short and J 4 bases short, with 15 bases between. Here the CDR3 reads CASSPQNSQNQPQHF. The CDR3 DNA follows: TGTGCCAGCAGTCCTCAAAACAGCCAGAATCAGCCCCAGCATTTT.

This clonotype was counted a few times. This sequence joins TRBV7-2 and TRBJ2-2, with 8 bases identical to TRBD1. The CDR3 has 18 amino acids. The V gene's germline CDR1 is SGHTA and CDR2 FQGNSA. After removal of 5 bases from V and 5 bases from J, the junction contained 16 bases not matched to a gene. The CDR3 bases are TGTGCCAGCAGCCCAGAGGTGTCAGGGGGCAGCGATACCGGGGAGCTGTTTTTT. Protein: CASSPEVSGGSDTGELFF. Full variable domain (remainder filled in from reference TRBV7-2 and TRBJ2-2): GAGVSQSPSNKVTEKGKDVELRCDPISGHTALYWYRQSLGQGLEFLIYFQGNSAPDKSGLPSDRFSAERTGGSVSTLTIQRTQQEDSAVYLCASSPEVSGGSDTGELFFGEGSRLTVL.